The 11 T cell receptor beta chains below come from one sample, sequenced in a study of cytomegalovirus exposure and HLA in healthy donors. 60 Vbeta and 13 Jbeta primers were used in PCR. Clones were read by immunoSEQ multiplex PCR, and TCRdb kept only the in-frame ones, dropping some. The sample table sets out 55,000 to 75,000 clones. Material for sequencing was PBMCs. These TCRs come from a woman between 25 and 40 years old in good health and CMV-seronegative.

J is TRBJ2-3 and V is TRBV6-5; D is possibly TRBD2 (6 bases). Germline V gives CDR1 MNHEY, CDR2 SVGAGI. Trimming pared 8 bases from V and 2 bases from J, leaving 11 bases between. This CDR3 comprises 13 residues. CDR3 nucleotides: TGTGCCAGCGGGACGGGAGCCACAGATACGCAGTATTTT. It yields the protein CASGTGATDTQYF.

The chain carries TRBV5-1 and TRBJ1-5, with D possibly matching TRBD1 (6 bases). Germline CDR1 and CDR2: SGHRS and YFSETQ. Between the trimmed V and J ends, which lost 4 bases and 5 bases, there was a span of 13 bases. CDR3 length: 14 residues. The CDR3 region is CASSLTGSHQPQHF. In nucleotides, the CDR3 is TGCGCCAGCAGCCTTACAGGGTCGCATCAGCCCCAGCATTTT.

This chain links TRBV5-6 with TRBJ1-6; D unresolved. The germline V gene encodes CDR1 SGHDT and CDR2 YYEEEE. The V end was cut by 5 bases, the J end by 11 bases, with 11 bases between. The CDR3 has 12 residues. The CDR3 nucleotides read TGTGCCAGCAGACTCCTCGGGACACCCCTCCACTTT. Translation: CASRLLGTPLHF.

The chain has TRBV30 and TRBJ2-1; 14 bases fit TRBD2. V was clipped by 5 bases and J by 6 bases; unmatched bases: 18. CDR3 length: 19 residues. The V gene's germline CDR1 is GTSNPN and CDR2 SVGIG (reference sequence). The CDR3: CAWRGSWGLAGASGNEQFF. In DNA, the CDR3 is TGTGCCTGGCGTGGATCCTGGGGACTAGCGGGAGCTTCGGGCAATGAGCAGTTCTTC.

The chain links TRBV9 to TRBJ1-6; D possibly corresponds to TRBD1 (5 bases). Germline V CDR1 and CDR2: SGDLS, YYNGEE. V was shortened by 0 bases and J by 8 bases, with 21 bases between the two germline ends. The CDR3 covers 18 residues. The CDR3 sequence is CASSVGIGVGLGDSPLHF. CDR3 DNA sequence: TGTGCCAGCAGCGTAGGGATAGGGGTGGGGCTAGGCGATTCACCCCTCCACTTT.

This chain connects TRBV14 to TRBJ1-1; 12 positions agree with TRBD1. Germline assignment: CDR1 SGHDN and CDR2 FVKESK. This CDR3 is 15 amino acids long. Germline trimming cut 4 bases from V and 11 bases from J; bases unmatched to any gene: 11. This chain's CDR3 is CASSPAGTGGAVAFF. For the CDR3, the DNA is TGTGCCAGCAGCCCCGCCGGGACAGGGGGCGCGGTGGCTTTCTTT.

The rearrangement uses TRBV9 and TRBJ2-7; D may be TRBD1 (5 bases). V was clipped by 0 bases and J by 2 bases, with 12 bases between them. The CDR3 has 15 amino acids. Germline loops: CDR1 SGDLS, CDR2 YYNGEE. The CDR3: CASSVEIGRAYEQYF. The CDR3 bases are TGTGCCAGCAGCGTAGAAATCGGCAGGGCCTACGAGCAGTACTTC.

The rearrangement joins TRBV4-3 to TRBJ2-3, with 11 bases matching TRBD2. The trim removed 8 bases at V and 7 bases at J, leaving 14 bases unmatched. CDR1 and CDR2 (germline): LGHNA, YSLEER. This CDR3 has 16 residues. The CDR3 region has the DNA TGCGCCAGCTCCCGACAGCCTAGCGGGGGGACAAATACGCAGTATTTT. Encoded protein: CASSRQPSGGTNTQYF.

V usage is TRBV7-2 and J usage is TRBJ2-3; no definite D call. Per germline, CDR1 SGHTA and CDR2 FQGNSA. Deletions cut 5 bases from V and 1 base from J, with 10 bases between. This CDR3 comprises 14 residues. CDR3 in amino acids: CASSVYSRTDTQYF. The CDR3 coding sequence is TGTGCCAGCAGCGTTTATAGCCGCACAGATACGCAGTATTTT.

With regard to this clone: The sample contains more than one DNA sequence encoding this CDR3. The CDR3 loop reads CASSSSYEQYF. The CDR3 DNA reads as TGTGCCAGCAGTAGCTCCTACGAGCAGTACTTC. The rearrangement uses TRBV13 and TRBJ2-7; no firm D call. From germline, CDR1 is PRHDT and CDR2 FYEKMQ (reference sequence). Trimming removed 6 bases at V and 0 bases at J, with 3 bases between. The length of the CDR3 is 11 residues. Combining the CDR3 with reference TRBV13 and TRBJ2-7 gives the whole variable domain AAGVIQSPRHLIKEKRETATLKCYPIPRHDTVYWYQQGPGQDPQFLISFYEKMQSDKGSIPDRFSAQQFSDYHSELNMSSLELGDSALYFCASSSSYEQYFGPGTRLTVT.

The V call is TRBV15, the J call TRBJ2-1, with 10 positions matching TRBD1. Germline loops: CDR1 LNHNV, CDR2 YYDKDF (reference sequence). V lost 4 bases to trimming and J lost 15 bases; unmatched junction nucleotides: 9. This CDR3 has 13 residues. CDR3 loop: CATSTSTGGPTFF. The CDR3 DNA is TGTGCCACCAGCACCTCGACAGGGGGCCCCACGTTCTTC.